This TCR beta chain was obtained from a study of human T cells and chemical hapten exposure. Looking at the study overall: Across the whole study, which lasted roughly five months, patients were given diphenylcyclopropenone on the scalp once a week.

Time point noted: patch test 2, 6 weeks after DPC sensitization. Treatment here: therapeutic diphenylcyclopropenone sensitization with weekly scalp DPC. MiXCR was run by TCRdb on the RACE reads, yielding one entry per CDR3 protein. The sample holds a few hundred thousand distinct CDR3 sequences, about 6.3% seen once. This clonotype was counted many times. This CDR3 region has 18 residues. After removal of 6 bases from V and 0 bases from J, the junction contained 11 bases not matched to a gene. The TCR was taken from a woman aged 18-35 years with alopecia areata. Some clones in this sample may be carry-over from other donors' samples. Sequenced material: whole blood, taken in connection with sensitization to the hapten diphenylcyclopropenone (DPC). This sequence joins TRBV12-3 or TRBV12-4 and TRBJ2-1; 10 bases match TRBD2. The CDR3 protein is CASRPYGTSASSYNEQFF. The CDR3 region has the DNA TGTGCCAGCAGACCCTACGGGACTAGCGCCAGCTCCTACAATGAGCAGTTCTTC.